This record covers a single T cell receptor (beta chain). Its antigen remains unknown. Splitting of CD4+ cells produced CD45RA+ naive and CD45RA-negative memory subsets. The data are from a study of shared clonotypes between healthy human individuals. Study background: Every donor yielded three CD4 naive, three CD4 memory, two CD8 naive and one CD8 memory plate.

Study-level points and caveats: Measured sharing among donors was expected to vary with sequencing depth. What limited the represented genetic and exposure-history diversity was the small number of donors.

Using immunoSEQ multiplex PCR, the repertoire was profiled, and TCRdb retains in-frame clones only, with some absent. The sample shows about 710,000 clones, 72% of them seen only once. The length of the CDR3 is 14 residues. V shed 6 bases and J 3 bases; nucleotides not matched to a gene: 2. CDR1 is MNHEY, CDR2 SVGAGI, per germline. The chain carries TRBV6-5 and TRBJ2-2; 9 nucleotides align to TRBD1. The sequence was obtained from a woman between 25 and 40 years old in good health. Sequences were obtained from memory CD4+ T cells sorted from blood. Indicated subset: CD45RA-negative fraction. The CDR3 DNA sequence: TGTGCCAGCAGACAGGGGGCGTACACCGGGGAGCTGTTTTTT. Translating it yields CASRQGAYTGELFF.